The next 20 T cell receptor beta chains were all read from a single sample in a study of T cells in Graves' hyperthyroidism and ophthalmopathy. TCR beta CDR3 sequences were amplified from RNA transcripts. The HTBI primer set drove a first-round RT-PCR of the TCR CDR3. One entry per CDR3 protein results from TCRdb running MiXCR on the multiplex PCR reads. The sample yields about 590,000 distinct CDR3 sequences, roughly 14% seen once. The sample taken for sequencing was blood. These receptor sequences come from a woman aged 25-40 years with Graves' hyperthyroidism.

V usage is TRBV20-1 and J usage is TRBJ1-4, with D maybe TRBD1 (5 bases). The CDR3 totals 14 residues. Trimming stripped 4 bases from V and 8 bases from J, with 17 bases between. Germline CDR1 is DFQATT and CDR2 is SNEGSKA (reference sequence). The CDR3 loop is CSATTGRGLEKLFF. Here the CDR3 DNA reads TGCAGTGCTACCACAGGACGCGGGTTGGAAAAACTGTTTTTT.

V and J are TRBV12-3 or TRBV12-4 and TRBJ2-7; 8 nucleotides align to TRBD1. V was clipped by 6 bases and J by 6 bases; unmatched bases: 10. The CDR3 runs 14 residues. This chain's CDR3 is CASRVTGDLPEQYF. The CDR3 nucleotides are TGTGCCAGCAGGGTGACAGGGGACCTTCCCGAGCAGTACTTC.

This clonotype was recorded many times. The rearrangement links TRBV6-5 to TRBJ1-5; TRBD1 might be the D (6 bases). The V gene's germline CDR1 is MNHEY and CDR2 SVGAGI. The CDR3 spans 14 residues. V was pared by 2 bases and J by 5 bases, with 10 bases between. The CDR3 DNA reads as TGTGCCAGCAGTTACGGCCCAGGGGATCAGCCCCAGCATTTT. The encoded protein is CASSYGPGDQPQHF.

This clonotype was counted only a few times. This chain connects TRBV9 to TRBJ2-1, with D possibly being TRBD2 (5 bases). This CDR3 has 16 residues. The V end was cut by 3 bases, the J end by 0 bases, with 13 bases between. Per germline, CDR1 SGDLS and CDR2 YYNGEE. The chain's CDR3 is CASSARTFSSYNEQFF. CDR3 nucleotides: TGTGCCAGCAGCGCCCGGACTTTTAGCTCCTACAATGAGCAGTTCTTC.

This clonotype turned up a few times. This rearrangement joins TRBV5-1 to TRBJ2-1; TRBD2 matches 8 bases. The CDR3 spans 14 residues. The junction had 9 bases not matched to a gene; V was cut back by 5 bases and J by 8 bases. CDR1 is SGHRS and CDR2 is YFSETQ in the germline V gene. CDR3 sequence reads: CASSQWSGLDEQFF. In DNA form, the CDR3 reads TGCGCCAGCAGTCAATGGTCGGGACTAGATGAGCAGTTCTTC. Complete variable domain (other parts from reference TRBV5-1 and TRBJ2-1): KAGVTQTPRYLIKTRGQQVTLSCSPISGHRSVSWYQQTPGQGLQFLFEYFSETQRNKGNFPGRFSGRQFSNSRSEMNVSTLELGDSALYLCASSQWSGLDEQFFGPGTRLTVL.

This clonotype was seen at least ten times. The chain links TRBV5-1 to TRBJ2-2; 11 nucleotides agree with TRBD2. J gave up 4 bases and V 1 base, and 9 bases lay outside the gene matches. CDR3 size: 18 residues. Germline V gene data show CDR1 as SGHRS and CDR2 as YFSETQ. The CDR3 sequence: CASSLRLAGRWGTGELFF. The CDR3 DNA follows: TGCGCCAGCAGCTTGAGACTAGCGGGAAGATGGGGCACCGGGGAGCTGTTTTTT. Based on the CDR3 plus reference TRBV5-1 and TRBJ2-2, the full variable domain is KAGVTQTPRYLIKTRGQQVTLSCSPISGHRSVSWYQQTPGQGLQFLFEYFSETQRNKGNFPGRFSGRQFSNSRSEMNVSTLELGDSALYLCASSLRLAGRWGTGELFFGEGSRLTVL.

The V call is TRBV7-9, the J call TRBJ2-2, with a weak D call TRBD1 (6 bases). CDR3 length: 15 amino acids. The V and J ends lost 5 bases and 4 bases respectively, with 14 bases between them. Looked up from germline, CDR1 is SEHNR and CDR2 is FQNEAQ (reference sequence). CDR3 sequence: CASSEGVKSTGELFF. CDR3 sequence (DNA): TGTGCCAGCAGCGAGGGGGTCAAGAGCACCGGGGAGCTGTTTTTT.

The chain links TRBV12-3 or TRBV12-4 to TRBJ1-5; D remains ambiguous. Trimming left V 3 bases short and J 9 bases short, with 12 bases between. This CDR3 has 13 residues. The CDR3 is CASSFASAGPQHF. The CDR3 DNA is TGTGCCAGCAGTTTTGCATCCGCGGGGCCCCAGCATTTT.

This clonotype was seen many times. This chain links TRBV28 with TRBJ1-6, with a possible D match to TRBD1 (6 bases). Germline CDR1 and CDR2: MDHEN and SYDVKM. V shed 6 bases and J shed 8 bases, with 14 bases lying between them. CDR3 size: 14 residues. The CDR3, as DNA: TGTGCCAGCAGCATCGGGACAAGGGATTCACCCCTCCACTTT. Translated, it gives CASSIGTRDSPLHF.

V is TRBV12-3 or TRBV12-4 and J is TRBJ2-2; D uncertain. Trimming cost V 1 base and J 5 bases, with 11 bases left between them. The length of the CDR3 is 15 residues. Here the CDR3 reads CASSLVSTGTGELFF. In DNA, the CDR3 is TGTGCCAGCAGTTTAGTTTCTACCGGGACCGGGGAGCTGTTTTTT.

The genes are TRBV20-1 and TRBJ2-1; TRBD2 matches at 7 bases. CDR1 and CDR2 (germline): DFQATT, SNEGSKA (reference sequence). V gave up 3 bases and J gave up 3 bases; unmatched junction bases: 11. This CDR3 has 16 amino acids. The CDR3 DNA is TGCAGTGCTAGGGGGGGTTCGTGGGAGGGCTACAATGAGCAGTTCTTC. This gives the protein CSARGGSWEGYNEQFF.

This clonotype was seen many times. This chain uses TRBV12-3 or TRBV12-4 with TRBJ2-2, with D possibly TRBD2 on 6 matching bases. There are 14 residues in the CDR3. Trimming took 8 bases from V and 3 from J, leaving 13 bases between them. Here the CDR3 DNA reads TGTGCCAGCGAGACGGGAGCCCACACCGGGGAGCTGTTTTTT. Its translation: CASETGAHTGELFF.

This clonotype appeared many times. The rearrangement links TRBV29-1 to TRBJ2-1; D remains unclear. CDR1 is SQVTM and CDR2 is ANQGSEA in the germline V gene. V lost 7 bases to trimming and J lost 4 bases, with 14 bases between them. The CDR3 contains 13 residues. The CDR3 DNA reads TGCAGCGCCCTTGGGGTAGCTTACAATGAGCAGTTCTTC. The encoded protein is CSALGVAYNEQFF.

The chain carries TRBV27 and TRBJ2-7, with D unresolved. Trimming cost V 5 bases and J 4 bases, with 12 bases left between them. The CDR3 sequence is 13 residues long. CDR1 is MNHEY and CDR2 is SMNVEV in the germline V gene (reference sequence). CDR3 sequence: CASSTRAFYEQYF. Written as DNA, the CDR3 is TGTGCCAGCAGTACCCGCGCTTTTTACGAGCAGTACTTC.

This clonotype was counted many times. The rearrangement joins TRBV12-3 or TRBV12-4 to TRBJ2-3; D possibly corresponds to TRBD2 (5 bases). Trimming removed 2 bases at V and 6 bases at J, with 9 bases between. The CDR3 has 13 amino acids. CDR3 residues: CASSLLRGDTQYF. The CDR3 DNA sequence: TGTGCCAGCAGTTTATTACGAGGGGATACGCAGTATTTT.

This clonotype was seen more than once but under ten times. This chain connects TRBV18 to TRBJ2-5; 8 bases match TRBD2. The V and J ends lost 1 base and 0 bases, in that order; junction bases with no gene match: 7. This CDR3 has 17 amino acids. The germline V gene encodes CDR1 KGHSH and CDR2 LQKENI. The CDR3 loop is CASSPRFAGGYQETQYF. The CDR3 DNA reads as TGTGCCAGCTCACCACGGTTTGCGGGAGGCTACCAAGAGACCCAGTACTTC.

This clonotype was detected a few times. The chain joins TRBV27 to TRBJ2-5; tentatively, D is TRBD2 (6 bases). The CDR3 is made up of 16 amino acids. Germline V gene lookup returns CDR1 MNHEY and CDR2 SMNVEV (reference sequence). V was cut by 1 base and J by 0 bases, with 12 bases left in between. The DNA of the CDR3 is TGTGCCAGCAGTTTATTTGGTCCGGGGGACCAAGAGACCCAGTACTTC. Amino acid sequence: CASSLFGPGDQETQYF.

This clonotype was detected many times. V is TRBV29-1 and J is TRBJ1-2, with 9 bases lining up with TRBD1. The ends lost 4 bases at V and 5 bases at J; junction bases unmatched: 8. This CDR3 is built from 14 residues. Germline V CDR1 and CDR2: SQVTM, ANQGSEA. The CDR3 region has the DNA TGCAGCGTTGTAAAGGGACAGGGATTATATGGCTACACCTTC. Residues: CSVVKGQGLYGYTF.

This clonotype occurred a few times. The rearrangement links TRBV7-9 to TRBJ1-2; 7 bases are shared with TRBD1. The germline CDR1 and CDR2 sequences are SEHNR and FQNEAQ (reference sequence). The CDR3 contains 17 residues. J lost 1 base, V lost 3 bases, and 11 bases had no gene match. The CDR3 reads CASSFSNPGQLNYGYTF. The CDR3 DNA reads TGTGCCAGCAGCTTCTCAAACCCGGGACAGCTTAACTATGGCTACACCTTC.

The table lists this clonotype with many counts. V and J are TRBV30 and TRBJ2-1, with D unresolved. The CDR3 sequence is 13 residues long. Germline CDR1 reads GTSNPN; CDR2 reads SVGIG (reference sequence). V was trimmed by 2 bases and J by 7 bases, leaving 12 bases between them. This chain's CDR3 is CAWSPRSVNEQFF. In DNA, the CDR3 is TGTGCCTGGAGTCCGAGGTCCGTGAATGAGCAGTTCTTC.